This is a list of T cell receptor beta chains from one sample in a study of shared clonotypes between healthy human individuals. This table comes from immunoSEQ multiplex PCR, and its TCRdb copy is limited to in-frame clones, with some not included. The sample has about a million clones, about three quarters seen once. The sequenced sample was memory CD4+ T cells sorted from blood. These receptors were collected from a man aged 18 to 30 in good health. Each CDR3 is given with its conserved first and last residue. A D gene is named only where the DNA matches it firmly. Expanded clones are given a class, and other clones once, few, many or no size at all.

J gene | clone size | D gene | V gene | CDR3 DNA | CDR3 protein
TRBJ1-1 | NA | TRBD1 | TRBV11-2 | TGTGCCAGCAGCTTTCAGGGGGCAACTGAAGCTTTCTTT | CASSFQGATEAFF
TRBJ2-5 | NA | NA | TRBV20-1 | TGCAGTGCAAGGTACCAAGAGACCCAGTACTTC | CSARYQETQYF
TRBJ2-6 | NA | TRBD2 | TRBV9 | TGTGCCAGCAGCCCCCATGCGGGGGGCTCTGGGGCCAACGTCCTGACTTTC | CASSPHAGGSGANVLTF
TRBJ2-6 | once | NA | TRBV11-2 | TGTGCCAGCAGCTCCCACGGCTCTGGGGCCAACGTCCTGACTTTC | CASSSHGSGANVLTF
TRBJ2-7 | NA | TRBD2 | TRBV30 | TGTGCCTGGAGCGCCGGGACTAGCGGTCCCTACGAGCAGTACTTC | CAWSAGTSGPYEQYF
TRBJ2-2 | NA | NA | TRBV15 | TGTGCCACCAGCAGAGAAAAACTAGGCGAGGTGACCGGGGAGCTGTTTTTT | CATSREKLGEVTGELFF
TRBJ2-1 | few | NA | TRBV2 | TGTGCCAGCTGGGAGCTATACAATGAGCAGTTCTTC | CASWELYNEQFF
TRBJ2-2 | NA | NA | TRBV13 | TGTGCCAGCAGTATCACCGGGGAGCTGTTTTTT | CASSITGELFF
TRBJ1-3 | NA | TRBD1 | TRBV29-1 | TGCAGCGTTAAGGACAGGGCTGGAAACACCATATATTTT | CSVKDRAGNTIYF
TRBJ2-3 | once | NA | TRBV4-3 | TGCGCCAGCAGCCCCCGTTTCACAGGGACTGGAGATACGCAGTATTTT | CASSPRFTGTGDTQYF
TRBJ2-6 | NA | NA | TRBV28 | TGTGCCAGCAGTCGTATGGGTGGGGCCAACGTCCTGACTTTC | CASSRMGGANVLTF
TRBJ1-4 | NA | TRBD1 | TRBV2 | TGTGCCAGCTCGCCCGGGACAGGGGGGGAGGAAAAACTGTTTTTT | CASSPGTGGEEKLFF
TRBJ1-3 | NA | NA | TRBV5-1 | TGCGCCAGCAGCTACGAAGGCTCTGGAAACACCATATATTTT | CASSYEGSGNTIYF
TRBJ2-1 | NA | TRBD2 | TRBV5-1 | TGCGCCAGCAGCCCCCGGACTAGCGCAAATGAGCAGTTCTTC | CASSPRTSANEQFF
TRBJ1-2 | NA | NA | TRBV7-2 | TGTGCCAGCAGCTTCTCCGGGACATCGGGCTATGGCTACACCTTC | CASSFSGTSGYGYTF
TRBJ1-2 | NA | NA | TRBV27 | TGTGCCAGCTCCCCGGCCCCGAGGTATGGCTACACCTTC | CASSPAPRYGYTF
TRBJ2-7 | NA | TRBD1 | TRBV4-1 | TGCGCCAGCAGCCAAGATACCCAGACAGGGGGATTCGGCGAGCAGTACTTC | CASSQDTQTGGFGEQYF
TRBJ2-1 | few | NA | TRBV5-1 | TGCGCCAGCAGCTTGAAGACGGTAGGGGGACACAATGAGCAGTTCTTC | CASSLKTVGGHNEQFF
TRBJ2-5 | NA | TRBD2 | TRBV11-2 | TGTGCCAGCAGCCGAGGGACTAGCGGGGGGCCTAGGGACTTC | CASSRGTSGGPRDF
TRBJ2-7 | once | TRBD1 | TRBV9 | TGTGCCAGCAGCGTATCCGGGACAGACTACTACGAGCAGTACTTC | CASSVSGTDYYEQYF
TRBJ2-1 | NA | NA | TRBV7-9 | TGTGCCAGCAGCTCGACCCCTAGCTCGGAGTTCTTC | CASSSTPSSEFF
TRBJ2-7 | NA | NA | TRBV18 | TGTGCCAGCTCAGAGTCTACCTACGAGCAGTACTTC | CASSESTYEQYF
TRBJ2-2 | NA | NA | TRBV10-2 | TGCGCCAGCAGTCAGAATGCCGACGGTCCGAACACCGGGGAGCTGTTTTTT | CASSQNADGPNTGELFF
TRBJ1-2 | NA | NA | TRBV29-1 | TGCAGCGTTGGACAGTCAGAGGGCTACACCTTC | CSVGQSEGYTF
TRBJ1-6 | NA | TRBD1 | TRBV9 | TGTGCCAGCAGCGTAGATGACAGGGGAAATTCACCCCTCCACTTT | CASSVDDRGNSPLHF
TRBJ2-7 | once | TRBD2 | TRBV7-9 | TGTGCCAGCAGCTCTAGCGGGAGCTCCTACGAGCAGTACTTC | CASSSSGSSYEQYF
TRBJ2-3 | NA | NA | TRBV11-2 | TGTGCCAGCAGCTTAGAGCGGCTAGCGAGCACAGATACGCAGTATTTT | CASSLERLASTDTQYF
TRBJ2-7 | NA | TRBD2 | TRBV5-4 | TGTGCCAGCAGCTTGGTGGGACTAGCGGGCGAGCAGTACTTC | CASSLVGLAGEQYF
TRBJ1-1 | NA | NA | TRBV6-1 | TGTGCCAGCAGGAACAGGGCCCCTAGGACTGAAGCTTTCTTT | CASRNRAPRTEAFF
TRBJ2-3 | few | TRBD1 | TRBV5-4 | TGTGCCAGCAGCTTTTCGACAGGGTTAGCAAACACGCAGTATTTT | CASSFSTGLANTQYF
TRBJ1-4 | NA | NA | TRBV9 | TGTGCCAGCAGCCTGGGACACGCAACTAATGAAAAACTGTTTTTT | CASSLGHATNEKLFF
TRBJ2-7 | NA | NA | TRBV7-9 | TGTGCCAGCAGCTTATCAGGGGAGAGGGTTTCCGAGCAGTACTTC | CASSLSGERVSEQYF
TRBJ2-7 | NA | NA | TRBV28 | TGTGCCAGCAGTGGCTCCGGGGCAGGGACTTCCTACGAGCAGTACTTC | CASSGSGAGTSYEQYF
TRBJ2-1 | few | TRBD2 | TRBV15 | TGTGCCACCAGCATTGGTGTGACTAGCGGGAGCTCCTACAATGAGCAGTTCTTC | CATSIGVTSGSSYNEQFF
TRBJ2-7 | NA | NA | TRBV10-3 | TGTGCCATCAGTGAAGCCTCCTACGAGCAGTACTTC | CAISEASYEQYF
TRBJ2-1 | NA | NA | TRBV14 | TGTGCCAGCAGCCGCAGGGGGGAGCGGTCCTACAATGAGCAGTTCTTC | CASSRRGERSYNEQFF
TRBJ1-4 | NA | NA | TRBV5-1 | TGCGCCAGCAGCTTGGCCCCCGGAGGTGGTGAAAAACTGTTTTTT | CASSLAPGGGEKLFF
TRBJ1-6 | NA | NA | TRBV19 | TGTGCCAGTAACGCGGGGCAGGAGTATAATTCACCCCTCCACTTT | CASNAGQEYNSPLHF
TRBJ2-3 | NA | TRBD1 | TRBV27 | TGTGCCAGCAGACCGCAGGGGGCGACAGATACGCAGTATTTT | CASRPQGATDTQYF
TRBJ2-7 | NA | TRBD2 | TRBV5-8 | TGTGCCAGCATCCTCCCCGGCGGGAGGGCCTACGAGCAGTACTTC | CASILPGGRAYEQYF
TRBJ1-1 | few | NA | TRBV18 | TGTGCCAGCTCACCAGTCTTCGACACTGAAGCTTTCTTT | CASSPVFDTEAFF
TRBJ2-7 | NA | TRBD1 | TRBV4-1 | TGCGCCAGCAGCCGGACAGGTTCCTACGAGCAGTACTTC | CASSRTGSYEQYF
TRBJ1-1 | few | NA | TRBV11-2 | TGTGCCAGCAGCTTAGGAAGGGTAGACACTGAAGCTTTCTTT | CASSLGRVDTEAFF
TRBJ2-3 | NA | NA | TRBV7-8 | TGTGCCAGCAGCTTCCAACAGGGCATGTATACGCAGTATTTT | CASSFQQGMYTQYF
TRBJ2-1 | few | NA | TRBV19 | TGTGCCAGTAACTCGGAAGGGATTTCCTACAATGAGCAGTTCTTC | CASNSEGISYNEQFF
TRBJ2-3 | NA | NA | TRBV4-2 | TGTGCCAGCAGCCAGGACCAGAGGGGCCAGGGAGATACGCAGTATTTT | CASSQDQRGQGDTQYF
TRBJ1-4 | NA | TRBD1 | TRBV6-1 | TGTGCCAGCAGGACAGGGGTGACTAATGAAAAACTGTTTTTT | CASRTGVTNEKLFF
TRBJ2-1 | NA | NA | TRBV4-3 | TGCGCCAGCAGCTACCAAGTGGGAAATGAGCAGTTCTTC | CASSYQVGNEQFF
TRBJ2-5 | many | NA | TRBV16 | TGTGCCAGCAGCCTTCGGGGTTTGGCTGAAGAGACCCAGTACTTC | CASSLRGLAEETQYF
TRBJ2-2 | NA | TRBD1 | TRBV7-6 | TGTGCCAGCAGGAAGACCGGGACAGGGTTTCCCGGGGAGCTGTTTTTT | CASRKTGTGFPGELFF
TRBJ2-5 | NA | NA | TRBV7-2 | TGTGCCAGCAGCTTATTGGGAGCCCAAGAGACCCAGTACTTC | CASSLLGAQETQYF
TRBJ2-1 | NA | TRBD2 | TRBV10-3 | TGTGCCACGTCCGGGACTAGCGGGGGGGCCTTCTACAATGAGCAGTTCTTC | CATSGTSGGAFYNEQFF
TRBJ2-5 | NA | NA | TRBV4-1 | TGCGCCAGCAGCCAAGGGGTCCAAGAGACCCAGTACTTC | CASSQGVQETQYF
TRBJ1-1 | NA | NA | TRBV7-9 | TGTGCCAGCACCTGGGGGCCTGAAGCTTTCTTT | CASTWGPEAFF
TRBJ1-5 | NA | NA | TRBV28 | TGTGCCAGCAAGGGGGGGGTCCAGCCCCAGCATTTT | CASKGGVQPQHF
TRBJ1-2 | few | NA | TRBV30 | TGTGCCTGGAGTGTACAGGCCCTTGGTGGCTACACCTTC | CAWSVQALGGYTF
TRBJ1-2 | NA | NA | TRBV4-1 | TGCGCCAGCAGCCAAGTTCCGGGGGCAGGCTATGGCTACACCTTC | CASSQVPGAGYGYTF
TRBJ2-5 | NA | NA | TRBV27 | TGTGCCAGCGGCCAGAGGGGAGAGACCCAGTACTTC | CASGQRGETQYF
TRBJ2-4 | NA | NA | TRBV11-2 | TGTGCCAGCAGCTTAGCCCGGGAAAACATTCAGTACTTC | CASSLARENIQYF